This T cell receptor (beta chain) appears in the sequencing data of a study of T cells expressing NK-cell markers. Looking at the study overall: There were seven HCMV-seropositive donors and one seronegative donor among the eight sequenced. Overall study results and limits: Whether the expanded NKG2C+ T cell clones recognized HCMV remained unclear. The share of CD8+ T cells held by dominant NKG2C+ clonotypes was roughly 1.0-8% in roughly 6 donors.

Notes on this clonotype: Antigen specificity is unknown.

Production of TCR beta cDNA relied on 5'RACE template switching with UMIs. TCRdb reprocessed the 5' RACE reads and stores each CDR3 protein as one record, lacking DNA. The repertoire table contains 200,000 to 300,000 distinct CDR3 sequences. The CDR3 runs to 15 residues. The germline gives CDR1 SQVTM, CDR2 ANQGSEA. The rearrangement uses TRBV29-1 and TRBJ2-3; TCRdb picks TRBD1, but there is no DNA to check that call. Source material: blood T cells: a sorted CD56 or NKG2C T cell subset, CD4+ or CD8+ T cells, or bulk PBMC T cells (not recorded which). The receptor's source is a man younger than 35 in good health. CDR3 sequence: CSVDRRDIYTDTQYF.